This entry describes one T cell receptor (beta chain). Its antigen is still unknown. The sample is drawn from a study of shared clonotypes between healthy human individuals. Points from the study as a whole: Clonotype sharing across a few donors was observed for around 5.1% of naive CD4 clonotypes. Sequencing depth was a factor that was expected to affect clonotype sharing among donors. There were few donors, and this limited the genetic and exposure-history diversity represented.

The V gene's germline CDR1 is SEHNR and CDR2 FQNEAQ (reference sequence). The length of the CDR3 is 16 residues. Trimming at V came to 6 bases and at J to 2 bases, leaving 7 bases not matched to a gene. In the CD4+ fraction, cells were divided into CD45RA+ naive and CD45RA-negative memory subsets. Profiled with immunoSEQ multiplex PCR; TCRdb holds only in-frame clones, not every one. In the table there are roughly 2,300,000 clones, approximately 90% of which are singletons. The clonotype was recovered from a young man in good health. Some clones in this sample may be carry-over from other donors' samples. The J gene is TRBJ2-7, the V gene TRBV7-9; 13 bases are shared with TRBD2. Material for sequencing was naive CD4+ T cells from PBMCs. Subset specified: CD45RA+ positively selected. The chain's CDR3 is CASSPGTSGTTYEQYF. CDR3 coding DNA: TGTGCCAGCAGTCCCGGGACTAGCGGGACCACCTACGAGCAGTACTTC.